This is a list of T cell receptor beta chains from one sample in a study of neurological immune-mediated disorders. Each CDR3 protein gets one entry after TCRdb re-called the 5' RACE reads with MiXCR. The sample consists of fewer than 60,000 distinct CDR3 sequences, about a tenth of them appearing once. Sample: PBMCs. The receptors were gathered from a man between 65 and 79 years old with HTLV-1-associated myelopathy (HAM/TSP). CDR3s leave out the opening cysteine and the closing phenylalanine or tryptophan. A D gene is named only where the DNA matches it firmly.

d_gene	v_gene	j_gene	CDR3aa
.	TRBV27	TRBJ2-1	ASSFMGAVYNEQF
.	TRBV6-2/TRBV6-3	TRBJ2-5	ASAGLAMVSAETQY
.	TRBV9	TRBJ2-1	ASSVVAASSEQF
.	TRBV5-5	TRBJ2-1	ASSSGAGTYNEQF
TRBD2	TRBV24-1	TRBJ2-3	ATSDPTTSGRRDTQY
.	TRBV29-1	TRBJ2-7	SVVDRNFPYEQY
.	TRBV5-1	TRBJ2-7	ASSLGADSYEQY
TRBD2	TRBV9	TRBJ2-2	ASSVGLAGNTGELF
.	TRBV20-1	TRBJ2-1	SELKRGGSWDEQF
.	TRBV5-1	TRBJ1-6	ASRSAQGNSPLH
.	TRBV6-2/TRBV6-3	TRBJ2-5	ASSSEGGGETQY
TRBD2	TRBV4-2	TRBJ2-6	ASSQGGTRISGANVLT